This T cell receptor beta chain was documented in a study of CD8 T cells in ankylosing spondylitis. Study-wide results and limits: Disease-linked clones, CD8+, were relatively rare in peripheral blood. A TCR beta motif of roughly eight highly homologous variants appeared characteristic of ankylosing spondylitis blood. Existing reports had already noted some motif variants in reactive arthritis synovial fluid and blood.

Generation of TCR beta libraries employed quantitative 5'-RACE incorporating molecular barcodes. MiXCR was run by TCRdb on the 5' RACE reads, yielding one entry per CDR3 protein. The data show 100,000 or so distinct CDR3 sequences, with roughly 9% seen just once and 25% to 35% held by the top ten. This clonotype was observed a handful of times. Its antigen is unidentified. The V gene's germline CDR1 is MDHEN and CDR2 SYDVKM. Trimming removed 10 bases from V and 2 bases from J, with 21 bases in between. This CDR3 contains 16 residues. This sequence was found in a male donor with ankylosing spondylitis. The gene calls are TRBV28 and TRBJ2-1; D ambiguous. The sample consisted of blood, either unsorted or a sorted T cell fraction (not recorded which). CDR3 DNA: TGTGCCACCACCACCCCACCGGTCGGTACCTACAATGAGCAGTTCTTC. It translates to CATTTPPVGTYNEQFF.